Listed below are T cell receptor beta chains from one sample, sequenced in a study of OX40 agonist ivuxolimab in advanced cancers. Sequencing was performed with immunoSEQ multiplex PCR; in TCRdb, only in-frame clones are kept and a portion is missing. The repertoire holds tens of thousands of clones, with roughly 89% as singletons. Material: CD4+ or CD8+ T cells sorted from blood, obtained in a trial of the OX40 agonist ivuxolimab. The receptors shown here come from an adult with an advanced solid tumor such as melanoma, head and neck, liver or kidney cancer. CDR3s include the opening cysteine and the closing phenylalanine or tryptophan. A D gene is named only where the DNA matches it firmly. The size of a clone is reported for some rows only, either as once, few or many, or as a class for expanded clones.

V gene: TRBV6-1; clone size: NA; CDR3 length: 13; D gene: NA; J gene: TRBJ2-3; CDR3 protein: CASSAISTDTQYF; CDR3 DNA: TGTGCCAGCAGTGCGATCAGCACAGATACGCAGTATTTT
V gene: TRBV5-1; clone size: NA; CDR3 length: 14; D gene: NA; J gene: TRBJ2-5; CDR3 protein: CASSADSRQETQYF; CDR3 DNA: TGCGCCAGCAGCGCCGACAGCCGCCAAGAGACCCAGTACTTC
V gene: TRBV27; clone size: NA; CDR3 length: 13; D gene: NA; J gene: TRBJ1-5; CDR3 protein: CASSFTINQPQHF; CDR3 DNA: TGTGCCAGCAGTTTTACCATTAATCAGCCCCAGCATTTT
V gene: TRBV11-3; clone size: NA; CDR3 length: 14; D gene: TRBD2; J gene: TRBJ2-7; CDR3 protein: CASSSRTSGEEQYF; CDR3 DNA: TGTGCCAGCAGCTCCCGGACTAGCGGGGAAGAGCAGTACTTC
V gene: TRBV29-1; clone size: once; CDR3 length: 13; D gene: NA; J gene: TRBJ2-7; CDR3 protein: CSASGTSRGEQYF; CDR3 DNA: TGCAGCGCTTCCGGGACCTCGAGGGGCGAGCAGTACTTC
V gene: TRBV5-6; clone size: NA; CDR3 length: 14; D gene: NA; J gene: TRBJ1-1; CDR3 protein: CASRDRDTGYEAFF; CDR3 DNA: TGTGCCAGCAGAGACCGGGACACCGGGTATGAAGCTTTCTTT
V gene: TRBV9; clone size: NA; CDR3 length: 16; D gene: NA; J gene: TRBJ2-2; CDR3 protein: CASSVAAGGATGELFF; CDR3 DNA: TGTGCCAGCAGCGTAGCCGCTGGGGGAGCCACCGGGGAGCTGTTTTTT
V gene: TRBV18; clone size: few; CDR3 length: 13; D gene: NA; J gene: TRBJ2-7; CDR3 protein: CASSHDRPREQYF; CDR3 DNA: TGTGCCAGCTCACACGACAGGCCTCGGGAGCAGTACTTC
V gene: TRBV7-2; clone size: NA; CDR3 length: 16; D gene: TRBD2; J gene: TRBJ2-7; CDR3 protein: CASSLYGTSGSYEQYF; CDR3 DNA: TGTGCCAGCAGCTTATACGGGACTAGCGGATCCTACGAGCAGTACTTC
V gene: TRBV11-2; clone size: NA; CDR3 length: 16; D gene: NA; J gene: TRBJ2-7; CDR3 protein: CASSLAGFSTHYEQYF; CDR3 DNA: TGTGCCAGCAGCTTAGCTGGGTTTTCGACCCACTACGAGCAGTACTTC
V gene: TRBV29-1; clone size: NA; CDR3 length: 10; D gene: NA; J gene: TRBJ2-5; CDR3 protein: CSAGEETQYF; CDR3 DNA: TGCAGCGCGGGGGAAGAGACCCAGTACTTC
V gene: TRBV7-8; clone size: once; CDR3 length: 13; D gene: NA; J gene: TRBJ1-2; CDR3 protein: CASSSDRTYGYTF; CDR3 DNA: TGTGCCAGCAGCTCTGACAGGACCTATGGCTACACCTTC
V gene: TRBV9; clone size: NA; CDR3 length: 15; D gene: TRBD1; J gene: TRBJ1-4; CDR3 protein: CASSVQGATNEKLFF; CDR3 DNA: TGTGCCAGCAGCGTACAGGGGGCAACTAATGAAAAACTGTTTTTT
V gene: TRBV28; clone size: NA; CDR3 length: 12; D gene: NA; J gene: TRBJ1-1; CDR3 protein: CASSLGQGEAFF; CDR3 DNA: TGTGCCAGCAGTTTAGGCCAGGGTGAAGCTTTCTTT
V gene: TRBV5-1; clone size: NA; CDR3 length: 14; D gene: NA; J gene: TRBJ2-3; CDR3 protein: CASSLQASTDTQYF; CDR3 DNA: TGCGCCAGCAGCTTGCAGGCGTCCACAGATACGCAGTATTTT
V gene: TRBV30; clone size: few; CDR3 length: 12; D gene: NA; J gene: TRBJ2-7; CDR3 protein: CAGGRVRDEQYF; CDR3 DNA: TGTGCCGGGGGTCGGGTTCGGGACGAGCAGTACTTC
V gene: TRBV5-1; clone size: NA; CDR3 length: 14; D gene: TRBD2; J gene: TRBJ2-7; CDR3 protein: CASSVTSGSYEQYF; CDR3 DNA: TGCGCCAGCAGCGTGACTAGCGGCTCCTACGAGCAGTACTTC
V gene: TRBV28; clone size: NA; CDR3 length: 21; D gene: TRBD1; J gene: TRBJ2-2; CDR3 protein: CASSFSRKMGKQGANTGELFF; CDR3 DNA: TGTGCCAGCAGTTTTAGTAGAAAGATGGGGAAGCAGGGGGCGAACACCGGGGAGCTGTTTTTT
V gene: TRBV5-1; clone size: once; CDR3 length: 14; D gene: NA; J gene: TRBJ2-2; CDR3 protein: CASSLLPDTGELFF; CDR3 DNA: TGCGCCAGCAGCTTGCTTCCTGACACCGGGGAGCTGTTTTTT
V gene: TRBV5-1; clone size: NA; CDR3 length: 13; D gene: NA; J gene: TRBJ2-1; CDR3 protein: CASSAGLRNEQFF; CDR3 DNA: TGCGCCAGCAGCGCGGGACTCCGCAATGAGCAGTTCTTC
V gene: TRBV18; clone size: NA; CDR3 length: 14; D gene: TRBD1; J gene: TRBJ2-7; CDR3 protein: CASSPGQGIGEQYF; CDR3 DNA: TGTGCCAGCTCACCGGGACAGGGTATTGGGGAGCAGTACTTC
V gene: TRBV5-1; clone size: NA; CDR3 length: 16; D gene: NA; J gene: TRBJ1-5; CDR3 protein: CASSLGSSGGNQPQHF; CDR3 DNA: TGCGCCAGCAGCTTGGGATCATCTGGGGGCAATCAGCCCCAGCATTTT
V gene: TRBV7-2; clone size: NA; CDR3 length: 14; D gene: NA; J gene: TRBJ1-2; CDR3 protein: CASSPRTRGFGYTF; CDR3 DNA: TGTGCCAGCAGCCCGAGGACAAGGGGTTTTGGCTACACCTTC
V gene: TRBV5-4; clone size: NA; CDR3 length: 17; D gene: NA; J gene: TRBJ1-2; CDR3 protein: CASTSGAVAPGGHGYTF; CDR3 DNA: TGTGCCAGCACCTCCGGGGCGGTTGCCCCCGGAGGCCATGGCTACACCTTC
V gene: TRBV27; clone size: NA; CDR3 length: 14; D gene: TRBD2; J gene: TRBJ2-3; CDR3 protein: CASGQRDSTDTQYF; CDR3 DNA: TGTGCCAGCGGCCAGCGGGATAGCACAGATACGCAGTATTTT
V gene: TRBV30; clone size: NA; CDR3 length: 15; D gene: NA; J gene: TRBJ1-1; CDR3 protein: CAWSVLGTKNTEAFF; CDR3 DNA: TGTGCCTGGAGTGTCCTGGGAACCAAGAACACTGAAGCTTTCTTT
V gene: TRBV7-2; clone size: NA; CDR3 length: 12; D gene: NA; J gene: TRBJ1-1; CDR3 protein: CASSLRAHQAFF; CDR3 DNA: TGTGCCAGCAGCCTTAGGGCCCACCAAGCTTTCTTT
V gene: TRBV28; clone size: NA; CDR3 length: 18; D gene: NA; J gene: TRBJ1-1; CDR3 protein: CASSEFGQTTVWNTEAFF; CDR3 DNA: TGTGCCAGTAGTGAATTCGGCCAGACGACTGTTTGGAACACTGAAGCTTTCTTT
V gene: TRBV4-3; clone size: NA; CDR3 length: 16; D gene: NA; J gene: TRBJ2-7; CDR3 protein: CASSQWREAPPREQYF; CDR3 DNA: TGCGCCAGCAGCCAATGGAGGGAGGCCCCCCCCCGGGAGCAGTACTTC
V gene: TRBV6-1; clone size: NA; CDR3 length: 13; D gene: NA; J gene: TRBJ2-7; CDR3 protein: CASSPRTDDEQYF; CDR3 DNA: TGTGCCAGCAGTCCCAGGACGGATGACGAGCAGTACTTC
V gene: TRBV30; clone size: NA; CDR3 length: 14; D gene: NA; J gene: TRBJ2-2; CDR3 protein: CAWSSAGGTGELFF; CDR3 DNA: TGTGCCTGGAGTTCGGCTGGGGGAACCGGGGAGCTGTTTTTT
V gene: TRBV5-4; clone size: NA; CDR3 length: 12; D gene: NA; J gene: TRBJ2-7; CDR3 protein: CASSSTSYEQYF; CDR3 DNA: TGTGCCAGCAGCTCCACATCCTACGAGCAGTACTTC
V gene: TRBV7-2; clone size: NA; CDR3 length: 16; D gene: TRBD1; J gene: TRBJ1-2; CDR3 protein: CASSLVIGQGVGGYTF; CDR3 DNA: TGTGCCAGCAGCTTAGTAATAGGACAGGGGGTTGGCGGCTACACCTTC
V gene: TRBV19; clone size: NA; CDR3 length: 13; D gene: NA; J gene: TRBJ1-2; CDR3 protein: CASSTGQRYGYTF; CDR3 DNA: TGTGCCAGTAGTACCGGACAGCGATATGGCTACACCTTC
V gene: TRBV11-3; clone size: NA; CDR3 length: 16; D gene: TRBD2; J gene: TRBJ2-2; CDR3 protein: CASSSSAGPNTGELFF; CDR3 DNA: TGTGCCAGCAGCTCCTCAGCGGGGCCGAACACCGGGGAGCTGTTTTTT
V gene: TRBV13; clone size: once; CDR3 length: 13; D gene: NA; J gene: TRBJ2-7; CDR3 protein: CASSFGPSNEQYF; CDR3 DNA: TGTGCCAGCAGCTTCGGACCGTCGAACGAGCAGTACTTC
V gene: TRBV5-1; clone size: NA; CDR3 length: 19; D gene: TRBD2; J gene: TRBJ2-3; CDR3 protein: CASSQYDLGTSGSTDTQYF; CDR3 DNA: TGCGCCAGCAGTCAATACGACCTCGGGACTAGCGGTAGCACAGATACGCAGTATTTT